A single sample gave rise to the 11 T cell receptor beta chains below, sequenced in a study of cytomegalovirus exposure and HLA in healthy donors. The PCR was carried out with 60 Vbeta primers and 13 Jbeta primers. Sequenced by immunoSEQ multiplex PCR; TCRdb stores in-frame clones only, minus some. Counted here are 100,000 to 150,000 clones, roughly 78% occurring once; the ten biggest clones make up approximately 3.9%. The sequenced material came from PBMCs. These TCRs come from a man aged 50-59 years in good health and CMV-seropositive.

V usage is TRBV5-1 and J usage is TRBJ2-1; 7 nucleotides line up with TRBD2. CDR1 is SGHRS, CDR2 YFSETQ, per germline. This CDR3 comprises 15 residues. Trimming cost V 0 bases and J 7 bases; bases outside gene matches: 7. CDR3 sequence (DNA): TGCGCCAGCAGCTTGGAAGGCGGGAGTGGAAATGAGCAGTTCTTC. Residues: CASSLEGGSGNEQFF.

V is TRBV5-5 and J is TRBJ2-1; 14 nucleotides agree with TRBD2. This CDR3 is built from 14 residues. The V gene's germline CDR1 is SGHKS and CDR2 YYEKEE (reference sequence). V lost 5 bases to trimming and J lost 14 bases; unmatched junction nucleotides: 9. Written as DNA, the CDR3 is TGTGCCAGCAGGGGACTAGCGGGAGCTGGGTTGGAGTTCTTC. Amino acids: CASRGLAGAGLEFF.

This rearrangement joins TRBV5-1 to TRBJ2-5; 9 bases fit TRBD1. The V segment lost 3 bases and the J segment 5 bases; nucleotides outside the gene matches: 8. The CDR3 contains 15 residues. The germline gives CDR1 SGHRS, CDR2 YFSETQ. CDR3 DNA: TGCGCCAGCAGCTACCGGGACAGGGATCGGGAGACCCAGTACTTC. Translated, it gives CASSYRDRDRETQYF.

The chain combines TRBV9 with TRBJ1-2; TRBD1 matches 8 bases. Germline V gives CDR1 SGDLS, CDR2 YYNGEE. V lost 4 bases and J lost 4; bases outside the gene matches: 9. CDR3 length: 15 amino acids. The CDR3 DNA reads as TGTGCCAGCAGCCGCTACGGGACAGGAGTCTATGGCTACACCTTC. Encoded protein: CASSRYGTGVYGYTF.

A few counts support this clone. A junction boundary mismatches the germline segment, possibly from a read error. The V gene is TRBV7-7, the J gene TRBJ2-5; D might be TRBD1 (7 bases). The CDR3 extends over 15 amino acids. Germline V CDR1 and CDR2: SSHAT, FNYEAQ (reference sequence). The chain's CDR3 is CASSTGQGGQETQYF. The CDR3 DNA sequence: TGTGCTAGCAGCACCGGGCAGGGGGGACAAGAGACCCAGTACTTC.

CDR3 region: CASSLEYLGGETQYF. In nucleotides, the CDR3 is TGCGCCAGCAGCTTGGAGTATTTGGGGGGAGAGACCCAGTACTTC. The chain is built from TRBV5-1 and TRBJ2-5; D possibly corresponds to TRBD2 (6 bases). Germline V gene sequence: CDR1 SGHRS, CDR2 YFSETQ. The CDR3 spans 15 residues. V was shortened by 0 bases and J by 4 bases, with 13 bases between the two germline ends.

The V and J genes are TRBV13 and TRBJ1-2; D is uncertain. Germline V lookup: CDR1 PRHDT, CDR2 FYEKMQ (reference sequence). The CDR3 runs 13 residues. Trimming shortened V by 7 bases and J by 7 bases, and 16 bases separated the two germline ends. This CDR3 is CASNVLAVSGYTF. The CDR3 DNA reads TGTGCCAGCAATGTGTTAGCAGTTAGTGGCTACACCTTC.

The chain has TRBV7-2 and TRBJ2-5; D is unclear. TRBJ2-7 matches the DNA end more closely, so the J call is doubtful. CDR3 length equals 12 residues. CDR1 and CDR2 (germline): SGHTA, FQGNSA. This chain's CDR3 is CASSQTLYEQYF. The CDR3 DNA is TGTGCCAGCAGTCAAACCCTATACGAGCAGTACTTC.

The CDR3 reads CASSITSGNQPQHF. The CDR3 DNA is TGTGCCAGTAGTATAACCTCAGGGAACCAGCCCCAGCATTTT. The chain carries TRBV19 and TRBJ1-5; D is perhaps TRBD1 (5 bases). Trimming removed 2 bases from V and 7 bases from J, with 12 bases in between. Germline lookup yields CDR1 LNHDA and CDR2 SQIVND (reference sequence). This CDR3 region has 14 residues.

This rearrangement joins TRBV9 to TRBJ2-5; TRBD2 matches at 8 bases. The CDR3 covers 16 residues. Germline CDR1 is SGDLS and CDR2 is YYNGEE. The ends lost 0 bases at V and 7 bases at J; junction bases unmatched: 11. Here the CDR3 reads CASSVGSGGELATQYF. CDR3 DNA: TGTGCCAGCAGCGTAGGCTCGGGGGGGGAACTAGCGACCCAGTACTTC. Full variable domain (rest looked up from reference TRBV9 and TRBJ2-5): DSGVTQTPKHLITATGQRVTLRCSPRSGDLSVYWYQQSLDQGLQFLIQYYNGEERAKGNILERFSAQQFPDLHSELNLSSLELGDSALYFCASSVGSGGELATQYFGPGTRLLVL.

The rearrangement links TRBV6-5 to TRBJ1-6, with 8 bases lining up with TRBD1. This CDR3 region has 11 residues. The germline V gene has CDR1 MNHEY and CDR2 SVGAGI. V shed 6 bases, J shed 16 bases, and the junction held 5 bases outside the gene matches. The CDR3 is CASSADRVLHF. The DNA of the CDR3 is TGTGCCAGCAGCGCGGACAGGGTTCTCCACTTT.